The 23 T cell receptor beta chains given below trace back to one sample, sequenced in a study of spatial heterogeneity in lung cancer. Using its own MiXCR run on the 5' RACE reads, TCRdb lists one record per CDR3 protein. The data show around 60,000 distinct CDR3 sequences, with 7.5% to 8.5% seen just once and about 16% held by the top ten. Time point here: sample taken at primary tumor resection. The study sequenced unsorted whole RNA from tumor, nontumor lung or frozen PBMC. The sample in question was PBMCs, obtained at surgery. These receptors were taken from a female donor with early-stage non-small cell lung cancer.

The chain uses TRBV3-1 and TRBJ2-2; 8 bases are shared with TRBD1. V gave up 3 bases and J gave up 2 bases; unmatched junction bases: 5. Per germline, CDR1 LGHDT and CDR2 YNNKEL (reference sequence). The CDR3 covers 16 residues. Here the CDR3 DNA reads TGTGCCAGCAGCCATAGACAGGGGAGCAACACCGGGGAGCTGTTTTTT. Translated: CASSHRQGSNTGELFF.

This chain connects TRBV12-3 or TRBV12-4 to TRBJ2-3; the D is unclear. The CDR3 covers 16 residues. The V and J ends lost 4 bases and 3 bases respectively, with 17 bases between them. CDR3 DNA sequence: TGTGCCAGCAGTTCCGGTTTCAACGGACCGACAGATACGCAGTATTTT. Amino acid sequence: CASSSGFNGPTDTQYF.

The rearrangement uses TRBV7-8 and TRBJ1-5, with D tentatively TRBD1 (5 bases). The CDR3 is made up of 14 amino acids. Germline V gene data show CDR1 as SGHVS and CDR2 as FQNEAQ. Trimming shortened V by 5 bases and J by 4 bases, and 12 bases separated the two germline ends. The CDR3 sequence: CASSRGKGNQPQHF. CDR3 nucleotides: TGTGCCAGCAGCCGTGGCAAGGGGAATCAGCCCCAGCATTTT.

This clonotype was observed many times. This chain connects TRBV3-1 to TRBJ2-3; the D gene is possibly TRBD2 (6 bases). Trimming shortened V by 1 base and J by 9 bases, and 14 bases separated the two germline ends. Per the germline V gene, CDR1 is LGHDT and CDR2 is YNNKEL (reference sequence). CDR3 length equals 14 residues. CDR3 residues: CASSQAETSRTQYF. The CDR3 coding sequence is TGTGCCAGCAGCCAAGCCGAGACTAGTAGGACGCAGTATTTT.

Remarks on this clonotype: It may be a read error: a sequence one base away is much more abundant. Written as DNA, the CDR3 is TGTGCCGGCAGGAGGACAGGGCAAGAGACCCAGTACTTC. This gives the protein CAGRRTGQETQYF. V usage is TRBV2 and J usage is TRBJ2-5; TRBD1 agrees at 8 bases. The germline CDR1 and CDR2 sequences are SNHLY and FYNNEI. The length of the CDR3 is 13 residues.

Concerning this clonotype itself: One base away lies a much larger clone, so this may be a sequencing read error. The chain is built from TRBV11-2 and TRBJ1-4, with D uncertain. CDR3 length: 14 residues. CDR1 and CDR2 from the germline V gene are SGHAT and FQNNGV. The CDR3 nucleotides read TGTGCCGGCAGCTTGGCCCGGACCAATGAAAAACTGTTTTTT. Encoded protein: CAGSLARTNEKLFF. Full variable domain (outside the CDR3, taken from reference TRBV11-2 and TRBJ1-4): EAGVAQSPRYKIIEKRQSVAFWCNPISGHATLYWYQQILGQGPKLLIQFQNNGVVDDSQLPKDRFSAERLKGVDSTLKIQPAKLEDSAVYLCAGSLARTNEKLFFGSGTQLSVL.

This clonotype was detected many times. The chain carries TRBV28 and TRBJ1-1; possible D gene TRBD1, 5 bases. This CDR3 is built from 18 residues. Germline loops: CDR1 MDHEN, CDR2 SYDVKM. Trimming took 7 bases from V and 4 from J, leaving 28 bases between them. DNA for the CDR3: TGTGCCAGCAACCGTTTTCTGACCATCGGGGCCCAAGGCACTGAAGCTTTCTTT. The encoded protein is CASNRFLTIGAQGTEAFF. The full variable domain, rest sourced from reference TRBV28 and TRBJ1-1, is DVKVTQSSRYLVKRTGEKVFLECVQDMDHENMFWYRQDPGLGLRLIYFSYDVKMKEKGDIPEGYSVSREKKERFSLILESASTNQTSMYLCASNRFLTIGAQGTEAFFGQGTRLTVV.

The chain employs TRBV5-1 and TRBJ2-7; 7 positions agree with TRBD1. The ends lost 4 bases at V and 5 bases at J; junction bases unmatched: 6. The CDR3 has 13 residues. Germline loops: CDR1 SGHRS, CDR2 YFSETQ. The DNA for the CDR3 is TGCGCCAGCAGCGTAGGGGGCCTGGACGAGCAGTACTTC. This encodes CASSVGGLDEQYF.

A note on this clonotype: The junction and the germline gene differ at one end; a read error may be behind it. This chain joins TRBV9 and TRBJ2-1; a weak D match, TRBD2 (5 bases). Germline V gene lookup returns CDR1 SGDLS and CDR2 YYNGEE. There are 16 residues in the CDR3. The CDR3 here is CASSVGETTRDKEQFF. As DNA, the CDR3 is TGTGCCAGCAGCGTAGGGGAGACTACGAGAGACAAGGAGCAGTTCTTC.

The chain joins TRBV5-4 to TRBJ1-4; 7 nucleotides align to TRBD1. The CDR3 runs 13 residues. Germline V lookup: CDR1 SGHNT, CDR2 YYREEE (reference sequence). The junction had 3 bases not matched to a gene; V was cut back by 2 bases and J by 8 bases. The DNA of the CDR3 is TGTGCCAGCAGCTTTGGGGACAGCGAAAAACTGTTTTTT. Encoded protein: CASSFGDSEKLFF.

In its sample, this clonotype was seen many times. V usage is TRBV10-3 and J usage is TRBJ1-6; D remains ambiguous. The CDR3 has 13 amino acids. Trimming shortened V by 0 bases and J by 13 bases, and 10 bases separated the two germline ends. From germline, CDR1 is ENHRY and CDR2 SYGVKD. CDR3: CAISESPIGPLHF. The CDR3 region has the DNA TGTGCCATCAGTGAGTCTCCCATCGGTCCCCTCCACTTT.

CDR3 amino acids: CASSLQFSPLHF. The CDR3 DNA reads as TGTGCCAGCAGTTTACAGTTTTCACCCCTCCACTTT. This chain links TRBV28 with TRBJ1-6; D remains ambiguous. This CDR3 contains 12 residues. The germline CDR1 and CDR2 sequences are MDHEN and SYDVKM. V was pared by 2 bases and J by 9 bases, with 5 bases between.

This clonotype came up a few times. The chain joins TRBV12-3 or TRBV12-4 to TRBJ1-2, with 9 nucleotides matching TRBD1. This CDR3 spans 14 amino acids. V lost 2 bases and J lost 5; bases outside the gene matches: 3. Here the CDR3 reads CASSLLQGAYGYTF. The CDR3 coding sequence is TGTGCCAGCAGTTTATTACAGGGGGCTTATGGCTACACCTTC.

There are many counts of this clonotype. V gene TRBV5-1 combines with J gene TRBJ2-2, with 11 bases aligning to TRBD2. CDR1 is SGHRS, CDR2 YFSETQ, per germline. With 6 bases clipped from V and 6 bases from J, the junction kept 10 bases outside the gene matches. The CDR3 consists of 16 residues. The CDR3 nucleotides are TGCGCCAGCATTCAAGAGCCGGGACTAGCGGCCGGGGAGCTGTTTTTT. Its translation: CASIQEPGLAAGELFF.

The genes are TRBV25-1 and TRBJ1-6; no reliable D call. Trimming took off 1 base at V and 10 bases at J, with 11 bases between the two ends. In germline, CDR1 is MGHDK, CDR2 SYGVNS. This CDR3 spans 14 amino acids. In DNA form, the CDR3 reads TGTGCCAGCAGTGAATCCAACCTACGGTCACCCCTCCACTTT. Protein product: CASSESNLRSPLHF.

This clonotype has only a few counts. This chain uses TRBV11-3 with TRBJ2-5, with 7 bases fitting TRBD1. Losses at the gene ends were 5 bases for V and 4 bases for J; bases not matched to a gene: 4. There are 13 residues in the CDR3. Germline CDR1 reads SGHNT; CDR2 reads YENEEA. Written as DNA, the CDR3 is TGTGCCAGCAGCACCCCAGGGGGAGAGACCCAGTACTTC. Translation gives CASSTPGGETQYF.

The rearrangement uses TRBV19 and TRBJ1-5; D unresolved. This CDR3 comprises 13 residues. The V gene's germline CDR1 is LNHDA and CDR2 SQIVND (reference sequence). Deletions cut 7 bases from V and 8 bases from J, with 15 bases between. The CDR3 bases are TGTGCCAGTACAGTGGACGTTAGAAAGCCCCAGCATTTT. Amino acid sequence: CASTVDVRKPQHF.

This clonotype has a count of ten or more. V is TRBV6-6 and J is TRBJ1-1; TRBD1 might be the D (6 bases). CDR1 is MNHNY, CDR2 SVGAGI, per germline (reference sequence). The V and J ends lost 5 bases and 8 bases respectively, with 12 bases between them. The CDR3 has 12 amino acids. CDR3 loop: CASSPDRPEAFF. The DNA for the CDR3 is TGTGCCAGCAGTCCCGACAGGCCCGAAGCTTTCTTT.

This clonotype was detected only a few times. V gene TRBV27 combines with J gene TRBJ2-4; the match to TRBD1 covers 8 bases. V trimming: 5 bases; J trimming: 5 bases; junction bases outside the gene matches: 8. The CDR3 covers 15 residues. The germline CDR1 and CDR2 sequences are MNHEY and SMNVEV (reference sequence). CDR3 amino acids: CASSARTGPENIQYF. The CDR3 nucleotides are TGTGCCAGCAGTGCCCGGACAGGGCCTGAAAACATTCAGTACTTC.

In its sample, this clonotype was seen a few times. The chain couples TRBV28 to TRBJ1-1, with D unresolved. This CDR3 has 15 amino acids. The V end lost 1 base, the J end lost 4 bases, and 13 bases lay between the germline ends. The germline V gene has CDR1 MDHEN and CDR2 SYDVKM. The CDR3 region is CASSLSDTPVTEAFF. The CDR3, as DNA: TGTGCCAGCAGTTTATCTGACACCCCTGTCACTGAAGCTTTCTTT.

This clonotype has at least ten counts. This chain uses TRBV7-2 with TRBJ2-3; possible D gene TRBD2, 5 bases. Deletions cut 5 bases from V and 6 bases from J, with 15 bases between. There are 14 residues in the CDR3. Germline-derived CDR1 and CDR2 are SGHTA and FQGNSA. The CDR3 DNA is TGTGCCAGCAGCCTTCTAGCCCTCTCGGATACGCAGTATTTT. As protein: CASSLLALSDTQYF.

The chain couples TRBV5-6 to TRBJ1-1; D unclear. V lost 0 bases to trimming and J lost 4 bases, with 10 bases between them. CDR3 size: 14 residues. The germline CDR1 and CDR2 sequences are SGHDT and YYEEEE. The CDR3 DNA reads TGTGCCAGCAGCTTGGGCAGGACCCTCACTGAAGCTTTCTTT. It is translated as CASSLGRTLTEAFF.

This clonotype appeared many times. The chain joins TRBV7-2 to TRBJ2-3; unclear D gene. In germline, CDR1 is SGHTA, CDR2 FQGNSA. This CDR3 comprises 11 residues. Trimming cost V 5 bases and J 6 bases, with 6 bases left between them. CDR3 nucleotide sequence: TGTGCCAGCAGCCCGCTGGATACGCAGTATTTT. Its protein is CASSPLDTQYF.